The next 8 T cell receptor beta chains were all read from a single sample in a study of cytomegalovirus exposure and HLA in healthy donors. PCR employed 60 Vbeta and 13 Jbeta primers. Clones were read by immunoSEQ multiplex PCR, and TCRdb kept only the in-frame ones, dropping some. The table shows 140,000 or so clones, with approximately 9% occurring only once. Sequenced sample: PBMCs. All receptors come from a male donor in good health and CMV-seronegative.

The chain uses TRBV28 and TRBJ2-7; TRBD1 matches at 8 bases. The CDR3 loop spans 12 amino acids. Germline V gene lookup returns CDR1 MDHEN and CDR2 SYDVKM. V was clipped by 5 bases and J by 3 bases; unmatched bases: 0. CDR3: CASSTGGYEQYF. The CDR3, as DNA: TGTGCCAGCAGTACAGGGGGCTACGAGCAGTACTTC.

This clone has a handful of counts. The chain links TRBV5-1 to TRBJ2-7; 8 nucleotides agree with TRBD1. The germline gives CDR1 SGHRS, CDR2 YFSETQ. V gave up 0 bases and J gave up 4 bases; unmatched junction bases: 6. This CDR3 has 15 amino acids. The CDR3 loop reads CASSLGTGIMYEQYF. CDR3 coding DNA: TGCGCCAGCAGCTTGGGGACAGGGATAATGTACGAGCAGTACTTC.

In its sample, this clone was seen a few times. V and J are TRBV5-4 and TRBJ1-2; 8 bases match TRBD1. This CDR3 comprises 13 residues. CDR1 is SGHNT and CDR2 is YYREEE in the germline V gene (reference sequence). The V gene end was trimmed by 4 bases and the J gene end by 3 bases; junction bases not matched to a gene: 2. Here the CDR3 reads CASSPDRDYGYTF. Written as DNA, the CDR3 is TGTGCCAGCAGCCCGGACAGGGACTATGGCTACACCTTC.

V is TRBV5-1 and J is TRBJ2-2; weak D call: TRBD1 (6 bases). CDR3 length equals 16 residues. The germline gives CDR1 SGHRS, CDR2 YFSETQ. Trimming took off 0 bases at V and 0 bases at J, with 9 bases between the two ends. CDR3 nucleotide sequence: TGCGCCAGCAGCTTGGTCCCAGGGGCGAACACCGGGGAGCTGTTTTTT. Protein: CASSLVPGANTGELFF.

This clone was counted only a few times. J is TRBJ1-1 and V is TRBV7-9, with a weak D call TRBD1 (6 bases). The germline V and J ends were trimmed by 4 bases and 0 bases, with 12 bases remaining between them. The germline CDR1 and CDR2 sequences are SEHNR and FQNEAQ (reference sequence). The CDR3 is 15 amino acids. CDR3 bases: TGTGCCAGCAGCTCTTCGACAGGCCTGAACACTGAAGCTTTCTTT. Encoded protein: CASSSSTGLNTEAFF.

The V gene is TRBV2, the J gene TRBJ2-1, with D possibly TRBD2 on 6 matching bases. CDR1 SNHLY and CDR2 FYNNEI come from the germline V gene. The length of the CDR3 is 15 residues. Trimming took 6 bases from V and 8 from J, leaving 20 bases between them. CDR3 sequence (DNA): TGTGCCAGCAGCCCCAGGAGGGAGGATACCGATGAGCAGTTCTTC. It codes for CASSPRREDTDEQFF. The variable domain in full, with the rest retrieved from reference TRBV2 and TRBJ2-1, is EPEVTQTPSHQVTQMGQEVILRCVPISNHLYFYWYRQILGQKVEFLVSFYNNEISEKSEIFDDQFSVERPDGSNFTLKIRSTKLEDSAMYFCASSPRREDTDEQFFGPGTRLTVL.

This clone was found a few times. CDR3 region: CASSLLGQGLIEAFF. The CDR3 nucleotides read TGTGCCAGCAGTTTATTGGGACAGGGGTTGATTGAAGCTTTCTTT. The chain couples TRBV28 to TRBJ1-1; 10 nucleotides align to TRBD1. The V gene's germline CDR1 is MDHEN and CDR2 SYDVKM. The CDR3 extends over 15 amino acids. The trim removed 1 base at V and 7 bases at J, leaving 6 bases unmatched.

The chain has TRBV4-1 and TRBJ2-3; D gene unclear. CDR1 is MGHRA and CDR2 is YSYEKL in the germline V gene. The CDR3 consists of 17 residues. V lost 0 bases and J 2 bases, leaving 15 bases between the germline ends. CDR3 amino acids: CASSQDQLAVLTDTQYF. Written as DNA, the CDR3 is TGCGCCAGCAGCCAAGATCAATTGGCGGTCCTCACAGATACGCAGTATTTT.